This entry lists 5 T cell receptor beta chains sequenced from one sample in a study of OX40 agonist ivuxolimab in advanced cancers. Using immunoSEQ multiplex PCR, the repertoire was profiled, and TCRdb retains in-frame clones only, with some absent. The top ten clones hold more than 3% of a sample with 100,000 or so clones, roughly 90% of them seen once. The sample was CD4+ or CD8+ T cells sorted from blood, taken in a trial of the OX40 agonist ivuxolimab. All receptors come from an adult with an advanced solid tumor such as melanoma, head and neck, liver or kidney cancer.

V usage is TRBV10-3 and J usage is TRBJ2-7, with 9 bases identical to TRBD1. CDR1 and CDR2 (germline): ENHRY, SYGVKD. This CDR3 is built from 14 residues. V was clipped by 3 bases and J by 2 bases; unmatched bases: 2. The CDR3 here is CAISERDRAYEQYF. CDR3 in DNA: TGTGCCATCAGTGAACGGGACAGGGCCTACGAGCAGTACTTC.

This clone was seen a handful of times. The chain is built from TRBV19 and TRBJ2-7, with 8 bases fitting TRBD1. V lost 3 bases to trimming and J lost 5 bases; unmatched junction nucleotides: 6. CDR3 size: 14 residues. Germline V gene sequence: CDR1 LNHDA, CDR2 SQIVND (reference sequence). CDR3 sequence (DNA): TGTGCCAGTAGTATCAGGACAGGGCGAAACGAGCAGTACTTC. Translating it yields CASSIRTGRNEQYF. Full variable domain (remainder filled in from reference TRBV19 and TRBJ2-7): DGGITQSPKYLFRKEGQNVTLSCEQNLNHDAMYWYRQDPGQGLRLIYYSQIVNDFQKGDIAEGYSVSREKKESFPLTVTSAQKNPTAFYLCASSIRTGRNEQYFGPGTRLTVT.

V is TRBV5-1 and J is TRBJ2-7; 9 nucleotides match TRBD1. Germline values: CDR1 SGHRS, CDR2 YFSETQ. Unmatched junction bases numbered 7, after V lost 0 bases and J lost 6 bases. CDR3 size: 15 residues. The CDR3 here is CASSLAGTGSREQYF. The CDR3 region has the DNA TGCGCCAGCAGCTTGGCCGGGACAGGGTCTCGCGAGCAGTACTTC. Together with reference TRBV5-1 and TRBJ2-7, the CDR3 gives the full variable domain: KAGVTQTPRYLIKTRGQQVTLSCSPISGHRSVSWYQQTPGQGLQFLFEYFSETQRNKGNFPGRFSGRQFSNSRSEMNVSTLELGDSALYLCASSLAGTGSREQYFGPGTRLTVT.

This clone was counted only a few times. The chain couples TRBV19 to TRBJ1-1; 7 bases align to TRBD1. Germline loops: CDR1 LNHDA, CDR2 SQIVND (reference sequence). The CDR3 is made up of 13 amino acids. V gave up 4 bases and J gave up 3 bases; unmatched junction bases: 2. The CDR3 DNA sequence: TGTGCCAGTAGTAGTCAGGGGGACACTGAAGCTTTCTTT. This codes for CASSSQGDTEAFF.

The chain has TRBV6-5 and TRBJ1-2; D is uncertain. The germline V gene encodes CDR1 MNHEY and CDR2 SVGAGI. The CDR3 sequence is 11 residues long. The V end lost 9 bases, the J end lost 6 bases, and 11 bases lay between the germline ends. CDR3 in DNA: TGTGCCAGTGGCCCCTCACATGGCTACACCTTC. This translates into CASGPSHGYTF.